A single sample gave rise to the 23 T cell receptor beta chains below, sequenced in a study of T cell repertoires in cytomegalovirus infection. TCRdb independently ran MiXCR on the reads; one entry per CDR3 protein. The table records around 190,000 distinct CDR3 sequences, about 15% of them present only once. What was sequenced was PBMCs. The receptor source for this set is a human donor in good health (CMV status not recorded). Some clones in this sample may be carry-over from other donors' samples.

With respect to this clonotype: The germline gene is not matched at one end of the junction; a read error may be the cause. The gene calls are TRBV4-2 and TRBJ1-5; D is ambiguous. The CDR3 totals 15 residues. From germline, CDR1 is LGHNA and CDR2 YNFKEQ. Written as DNA, the CDR3 is TGTGCCAGCAGCCAAGATTGGGCAGAATATCAGCCCCAGCGTTTT. Translated, it gives CASSQDWAEYQPQRF.

Only a few counts were recorded for this clonotype. V usage is TRBV7-3 and J usage is TRBJ1-2; unclear D gene. The CDR3 covers 14 residues. Germline V gives CDR1 SGHTA, CDR2 FQGTGA. Trimming took off 0 bases at V and 3 bases at J, with 8 bases between the two ends. CDR3: CASSLTSNDYGYTF. The CDR3 region has the DNA TGTGCCAGCAGCTTAACCTCGAATGACTATGGCTACACCTTC.

This clonotype has ten or more counts. The chain recombines TRBV6-6 with TRBJ1-2, with D possibly TRBD1 on 6 matching bases. The CDR3 runs to 15 residues. V lost 2 bases and J lost 4, with 14 bases in between. CDR1 and CDR2 from the germline V gene are MNHNY and SVGAGI (reference sequence). CDR3 nucleotides: TGTGCCAGCAGTTACCAACCGGGGGCCAGCTATGGCTACACCTTC. This sequence encodes CASSYQPGASYGYTF.

Only a few counts were recorded for this clonotype. J is TRBJ1-2 and V is TRBV19; tentative D call: TRBD1 (6 bases). Trimming left V 10 bases short and J 0 bases short, with 12 bases between. Germline assignment: CDR1 LNHDA and CDR2 SQIVND (reference sequence). CDR3 length equals 13 residues. This chain's CDR3 is CATFGGPNYGYTF. For the CDR3, the DNA is TGTGCCACTTTCGGGGGGCCTAACTATGGCTACACCTTC.

This clonotype was detected many times. This chain uses TRBV7-2 with TRBJ2-3, with D possibly TRBD2 on 5 matching bases. Looked up from germline, CDR1 is SGHTA and CDR2 is FQGNSA. The CDR3 covers 15 residues. V was shortened by 5 bases and J by 6 bases, with 18 bases between the two germline ends. The CDR3 protein is CASSQPRASGDTQYF. The CDR3 bases are TGTGCCAGCAGCCAGCCGAGGGCCTCGGGGGATACGCAGTATTTT.

The sample holds many counts of this clonotype. The rearrangement joins TRBV2 to TRBJ1-2; D is ambiguous. The length of the CDR3 is 13 residues. Germline V gene lookup returns CDR1 SNHLY and CDR2 FYNNEI. Between the trimmed V and J ends, which lost 7 bases and 4 bases, there was a span of 13 bases. The CDR3 region is CASTLLFGYGYTF. The CDR3 coding sequence is TGTGCCAGCACCCTCCTGTTCGGCTATGGCTACACCTTC.

This clonotype was found a few times. The chain has TRBV12-3 or TRBV12-4 and TRBJ2-7, with 11 bases that match TRBD2. V lost 5 bases, J lost 0 bases, and 9 bases stayed unmatched. The CDR3 contains 17 residues. In DNA form, the CDR3 reads TGTGCCAGCAGTCCCTCGGGACTAGCGGTAAGCTCCTACGAGCAGTACTTC. Its protein product is CASSPSGLAVSSYEQYF.

This clonotype was observed at least ten times. This sequence joins TRBV12-3 or TRBV12-4 and TRBJ1-2; TRBD1 might be the D (5 bases). The CDR3 length is 14 residues. The V end lost 6 bases, the J end lost 4 bases, and 15 bases lay between the germline ends. CDR3 sequence reads: CASRHRRGGYGYTF. CDR3 DNA: TGTGCCAGCAGACATAGAAGGGGCGGCTATGGCTACACCTTC.

This clonotype was seen a few times. V usage is TRBV27 and J usage is TRBJ2-7; D is ambiguous. The length of the CDR3 is 13 residues. Germline lookup yields CDR1 MNHEY and CDR2 SMNVEV (reference sequence). Trimming removed 6 bases from V and 3 bases from J, with 12 bases in between. The DNA of the CDR3 is TGTGCCAGCAGCTTCGCAGACAACTACGAGCAGTACTTC. Its protein is CASSFADNYEQYF.

This clonotype was seen at least ten times. The V call is TRBV19, the J call TRBJ1-2; 7 bases agree with TRBD1. Germline CDR1 reads LNHDA; CDR2 reads SQIVND (reference sequence). The CDR3 length is 14 residues. V lost 1 base to trimming and J lost 7 bases; unmatched junction nucleotides: 6. This CDR3 reads CASSIGSTGSGYTF. Written as DNA, the CDR3 is TGTGCCAGTAGTATAGGCTCGACAGGGAGTGGCTACACCTTC.

This clonotype was detected only a few times. The V call is TRBV4-2, the J call TRBJ2-5; possible D gene TRBD2, 7 bases. Germline V gene sequence: CDR1 LGHNA, CDR2 YNFKEQ. The CDR3 runs 15 residues. V was pared by 1 base and J by 3 bases, with 12 bases between. The CDR3 region is CASSQASGTKETQYF. CDR3 nucleotide sequence: TGTGCCAGCAGCCAAGCGAGCGGGACAAAAGAGACCCAGTACTTC.

This clonotype was seen only once. Compared with germline, one end of the junction differs, possibly owing to a read error. The chain recombines TRBV7-2 with TRBJ2-1; 9 bases map to TRBD2. This CDR3 has 14 residues. In germline, CDR1 is SGHTA, CDR2 FQGNSA. The CDR3 DNA reads as TGTGCCAGCAGCTTTGGCGGGAGGGGGAATGAGCAGTTATTC. It specifies CASSFGGRGNEQLF. The variable domain in full, completed from reference TRBV7-2 and TRBJ2-1, reads GAGVSQSPSNKVTEKGKDVELRCDPISGHTALYWYRQSLGQGLEFLIYFQGNSAPDKSGLPSDRFSAERTGGSVSTLTIQRTQQEDSAVYLCASSFGGRGNEQLFGPGTRLTVL.

At least ten counts were recorded for this clonotype. The J gene is TRBJ1-5, the V gene TRBV7-8, with D perhaps matching TRBD1 (6 bases). V lost 5 bases, J lost 3 bases, and 14 bases lay in between. The CDR3 totals 15 residues. Germline V gene sequence: CDR1 SGHVS, CDR2 FQNEAQ. The CDR3 bases are TGTGCCAGCAGCCATTCTACAGGGAACAATCAGCCCCAGCATTTT. Its translation: CASSHSTGNNQPQHF.

This clonotype was observed at least ten times. V and J are TRBV4-1 and TRBJ1-1; unclear D gene. Germline CDR1 and CDR2: MGHRA and YSYEKL. Deletions cut 1 base from V and 8 bases from J, with 11 bases between. The CDR3 consists of 13 residues. The chain's CDR3 is CASSQVPVLEAFF. In DNA, the CDR3 is TGCGCCAGCAGCCAAGTACCGGTACTAGAAGCTTTCTTT.

This clonotype was counted at least ten times. The DNA for the CDR3 is TGCGCCAGCAGCCGCATTGGCTATGGGGGGCAGCCCCAGCATTTT. It is translated as CASSRIGYGGQPQHF. The rearrangement links TRBV4-1 to TRBJ1-5, with D possibly TRBD1 on 5 matching bases. Trimming shortened V by 4 bases and J by 7 bases, and 17 bases separated the two germline ends. The germline CDR1 and CDR2 sequences are MGHRA and YSYEKL. CDR3 length: 15 amino acids.

This clonotype was found many times. V and J are TRBV12-3 or TRBV12-4 and TRBJ1-1; no definite D call. The V gene lost 7 bases and the J gene lost 10 bases, with 7 bases spanning the gap. This CDR3 has 9 residues. The CDR3 DNA sequence: TGTGCCAGCATCGCTTTAGCTTTCTTT. Translated: CASIALAFF.

This clonotype was seen at least ten times. The rearrangement joins TRBV4-3 to TRBJ2-7; possibly TRBD2 for D (5 bases). CDR3 length: 13 amino acids. V dropped 0 bases and J dropped 6 bases, with 9 bases sitting between them. Per the germline V gene, CDR1 is LGHNA and CDR2 is YSLEER. CDR3 region: CASSQEAGGEQYF. The CDR3 DNA follows: TGCGCCAGCAGCCAAGAGGCGGGCGGCGAGCAGTACTTC.

The sample holds a few counts of this clonotype. V gene TRBV28 combines with J gene TRBJ2-7; 9 bases align to TRBD1. The germline CDR1 and CDR2 sequences are MDHEN and SYDVKM. Trimming at V came to 8 bases and at J to 5 bases, leaving 13 bases not matched to a gene. The CDR3 totals 15 residues. CDR3 residues: CASVTRGTGLHEQYF. The CDR3 nucleotides are TGTGCCAGCGTCACTAGAGGGACAGGGCTCCACGAGCAGTACTTC.

This clonotype has only a few counts. The CDR3 sequence is CASSASGGPSYEQYF. In nucleotides, the CDR3 is TGTGCCAGCTCCGCTAGCGGGGGGCCCTCCTACGAGCAGTACTTC. The chain combines TRBV18 with TRBJ2-7, with TRBD2 matching 11 bases. This CDR3 spans 15 amino acids. Unmatched junction bases numbered 4, after V lost 6 bases and J lost 0 bases. Germline assignment: CDR1 KGHSH and CDR2 LQKENI.

This clonotype appeared many times. The chain recombines TRBV7-9 with TRBJ2-7; D not resolved. CDR1 and CDR2 from the germline V gene are SEHNR and FQNEAQ (reference sequence). The V and J ends lost 4 bases and 4 bases respectively, with 14 bases between them. This CDR3 has 14 amino acids. As DNA, the CDR3 is TGTGCCAGCAGCTCTTCTTCTGACGGATACGAGCAGTACTTC. Amino acids: CASSSSSDGYEQYF.

This clonotype was seen repeatedly, ten times or more. The chain employs TRBV5-1 and TRBJ1-1; no reliable D call. Germline V gene lookup returns CDR1 SGHRS and CDR2 YFSETQ. The CDR3 contains 17 residues. Trimming left V 0 bases short and J 0 bases short, with 15 bases between. The DNA of the CDR3 is TGCGCCAGCAGCTTGGGTAGGGAGGTCCGAATGAACACTGAAGCTTTCTTT. The encoded protein is CASSLGREVRMNTEAFF.

This clonotype was seen at least ten times. The rearrangement joins TRBV5-1 to TRBJ1-6; D is uncertain. CDR1 SGHRS and CDR2 YFSETQ come from the germline V gene. This CDR3 has 15 residues. Deletions cut 0 bases from V and 7 bases from J, with 11 bases between. CDR3 sequence: CASSLGGGENSPLHF. The CDR3 DNA follows: TGCGCCAGCAGCTTGGGAGGCGGGGAGAATTCACCCCTCCACTTT. Combining the CDR3 with reference TRBV5-1 and TRBJ1-6 gives the whole variable domain KAGVTQTPRYLIKTRGQQVTLSCSPISGHRSVSWYQQTPGQGLQFLFEYFSETQRNKGNFPGRFSGRQFSNSRSEMNVSTLELGDSALYLCASSLGGGENSPLHFGNGTRLTVT.

This clonotype appeared a few times. V and J are TRBV29-1 and TRBJ1-1; D is unclear. The V end was cut by 5 bases, the J end by 8 bases, with 12 bases between. CDR3 length equals 11 residues. Germline lookup yields CDR1 SQVTM and CDR2 ANQGSEA. The CDR3 here is CSVPPSSEAFF. CDR3 nucleotides: TGCAGCGTTCCCCCGAGTAGCGAAGCTTTCTTT.